One and the same sample provided the 27 T cell receptor beta chains below, sequenced in a study. The TRBV12-4/TRBJ1-2 clonotypes were amplified using barcode primers with ligated adaptors. TCRdb reprocessed the multiplex PCR reads with MiXCR, giving one entry per CDR3 protein. The sample comprises 700 to 950 distinct CDR3 sequences, 18% of which are singletons, and approximately 45% rests with the top ten. Cells sorted as Tregs were CD4+, CD25+ and CD127-/low. Sequenced: Tregs sorted from blood. These receptors all come from a female donor with breast cancer.

This clonotype is labeled hyperexpanded. V is TRBV12-3 or TRBV12-4 and J is TRBJ1-2; 10 bases fit TRBD1. The CDR3 is made up of 16 amino acids. V gave up 3 bases and J gave up 2 bases; unmatched junction bases: 6. This CDR3 reads CASSLAGTGDNYGYTF. CDR3 coding DNA: TGTGCCAGCAGTTTGGCCGGGACAGGGGACAACTATGGCTACACCTTC.

This clonotype is medium-sized by share. This chain connects TRBV12-3 or TRBV12-4 to TRBJ1-2; D possibly corresponds to TRBD1 (6 bases). CDR3 size: 13 residues. V gave up 4 bases and J gave up 4 bases, with 10 bases separating them. Written as DNA, the CDR3 is TGTGCCAGCAGTTACGACAGGATCTATGGCTACACCTTC. As protein: CASSYDRIYGYTF.

This clonotype is categorized as medium-sized. The chain combines TRBV12-3 or TRBV12-4 with TRBJ1-2; D not certain. The CDR3 has 13 residues. V was clipped by 5 bases and J by 1 base, with 8 bases between them. The CDR3 protein is CASSMRINYGYTF. CDR3 bases: TGTGCCAGCAGTATGCGTATTAACTATGGCTACACCTTC.

In this sample, this clonotype is medium-sized. The chain has TRBV12-3 or TRBV12-4 and TRBJ1-2; no clear D. Trimming removed 3 bases at V and 2 bases at J, with 13 bases between. The CDR3 is 15 amino acids. Here the CDR3 DNA reads TGTGCCAGCAGTTTGAGTGCCACGGACAACTATGGCTACACCTTC. Amino acids: CASSLSATDNYGYTF.

CDR3 sequence (DNA): TGTGCCAGCAGTTTAGGTCCGAACTATGGCTACACCTTC. Translating it yields CASSLGPNYGYTF. The chain uses TRBV12-3 or TRBV12-4 and TRBJ1-2, with D uncertain. V was shortened by 1 base and J by 2 bases, with 5 bases between the two germline ends. The CDR3 runs to 13 residues.

This clonotype was detected many times. V is TRBV12-3 or TRBV12-4 and J is TRBJ1-2; 7 bases match TRBD1. The trim removed 6 bases at V and 2 bases at J, leaving 3 bases unmatched. The CDR3 length is 13 residues. The CDR3 loop reads CASRLGQNYGYTF. DNA of the CDR3: TGTGCCAGCAGGTTGGGACAGAACTATGGCTACACCTTC.

Within the sample, this clonotype is large. The chain is built from TRBV12-3 or TRBV12-4 and TRBJ1-2, with unresolved D. V was pared by 6 bases and J by 5 bases, with 13 bases between. The CDR3 sequence is 13 residues long. The CDR3 loop reads CASSPVEGYGYTF. Here the CDR3 DNA reads TGTGCCAGCAGCCCAGTGGAAGGTTATGGCTACACCTTC.

This clonotype is judged medium-sized. The rearrangement joins TRBV12-3 or TRBV12-4 to TRBJ1-2, with a weak D call TRBD1 (5 bases). Trimming left V 3 bases short and J 2 bases short, with 7 bases between. The CDR3 totals 13 residues. The CDR3 sequence is CASSLRQNYGYTF. CDR3 nucleotide sequence: TGTGCCAGCAGTTTGAGACAGAACTATGGCTACACCTTC.

This clonotype is categorized as medium-sized (0.01 to 0.1%). The chain is built from TRBV12-3 or TRBV12-4 and TRBJ1-2; 7 positions match TRBD1. The CDR3 has 15 residues. The J segment lost 6 bases and the V segment lost 7 bases, leaving 14 bases of the junction unmatched. The CDR3 region has the DNA TGTGCCAGCACCCAGCGGACAGGTCAACGGGATGGCTACACCTTC. Amino acids: CASTQRTGQRDGYTF.

This clonotype is judged large. The V gene is TRBV12-3 or TRBV12-4, the J gene TRBJ1-2; D is perhaps TRBD1 (5 bases). Trimming left V 1 base short and J 4 bases short, with 13 bases between. The CDR3 runs to 15 residues. The CDR3 bases are TGTGCCAGCAGTTTAGGAACAGGAGCAACCTATGGCTACACCTTC. Translation: CASSLGTGATYGYTF.

Relative to its sample, this clonotype is medium-sized. The V gene is TRBV12-3 or TRBV12-4, the J gene TRBJ1-2; D gene uncertain. The CDR3 sequence is 11 residues long. V dropped 4 bases and J dropped 7 bases, with 7 bases sitting between them. CDR3 residues: CASSSGFGYTF. The DNA for the CDR3 is TGTGCCAGCAGTTCCGGGTTTGGCTACACCTTC.

The chain employs TRBV12-3 or TRBV12-4 and TRBJ1-2; D unresolved. The V end lost 3 bases, the J end lost 4 bases, and 18 bases lay between the germline ends. This CDR3 region has 16 residues. The CDR3 bases are TGTGCCAGCAGTTTGGCCGGGAAAGGGTCGCGCTATGGCTACACCTTC. It codes for CASSLAGKGSRYGYTF.

By its share, this clonotype is medium-sized. The chain is built from TRBV12-3 or TRBV12-4 and TRBJ1-2, with D possibly TRBD1 on 5 matching bases. The CDR3 is 13 amino acids. The germline V and J ends were trimmed by 4 bases and 4 bases, with 10 bases remaining between them. CDR3 nucleotide sequence: TGTGCCAGCAGTTCCCGGGACCGCTATGGCTACACCTTC. This sequence encodes CASSSRDRYGYTF.

By sample fraction, this clonotype is medium-sized. The rearrangement links TRBV12-3 or TRBV12-4 to TRBJ1-2, with D perhaps TRBD1 (6 bases). This CDR3 has 14 residues. Trimming removed 7 bases at V and 0 bases at J, with 12 bases between. The CDR3 is CASTGQRSNYGYTF. Here the CDR3 DNA reads TGTGCCAGCACCGGACAGCGATCTAACTATGGCTACACCTTC.

This chain connects TRBV12-3 or TRBV12-4 to TRBJ1-2, with D unresolved. With 4 bases removed from V and 4 bases from J, the gap between germline ends came to 28 bases. The CDR3 consists of 19 residues. CDR3 nucleotide sequence: TGTGCCAGCAGTTCGATGGAGGCGACCCAACGTGACGGCCTCTATGGCTACACCTTC. This encodes CASSSMEATQRDGLYGYTF.

This clonotype was seen many times. This chain joins TRBV12-3 or TRBV12-4 and TRBJ1-2; D possibly corresponds to TRBD1 (5 bases). This CDR3 comprises 13 residues. Trimming pared 7 bases from V and 8 bases from J, leaving 17 bases between. The CDR3 loop reads CASKTRGDSGYTF. The CDR3 region has the DNA TGTGCCAGCAAGACACGGGGCGATTCGGGCTACACCTTC.

This clonotype ranks as large (0.1 to 1%). V and J are TRBV12-5 and TRBJ1-2; D call uncertain. CDR3 length: 14 residues. The V gene's germline CDR1 is LGHNT and CDR2 FRNRAP. The ends were cut back, 6 bases at V and 2 bases at J, with 13 bases in the middle. CDR3 bases: TGTGCTAGTGGCTTACCGACGGTGAACTATGGCTACACCTTC. Protein sequence: CASGLPTVNYGYTF.

By frequency in the sample, this clonotype is large. The chain couples TRBV12-3 or TRBV12-4 to TRBJ1-2; unclear D gene. This CDR3 is built from 16 residues. The V end was cut by 5 bases, the J end by 2 bases, with 18 bases between. The CDR3 DNA follows: TGTGCCAGCAGTCCCCATCAGCTAATTGGGAACTATGGCTACACCTTC. Residues: CASSPHQLIGNYGYTF.

This clonotype is medium-sized by share. The rearrangement joins TRBV12-3 or TRBV12-4 to TRBJ1-2; D call uncertain. CDR3 size: 14 residues. V gave up 4 bases and J gave up 14 bases, with 23 bases separating them. The CDR3 protein is CASSSVEKSRGQTF. The DNA for the CDR3 is TGTGCCAGCAGTTCCGTCGAGAAAAGCCGTGGCCAGACCTTC.

This clonotype has more than one count but fewer than ten. V and J are TRBV12-3 or TRBV12-4 and TRBJ1-2; TRBD1 matches 7 bases. CDR3 size: 13 residues. Losses at the gene ends were 6 bases for V and 2 bases for J; bases not matched to a gene: 3. In DNA, the CDR3 is TGTGCCAGCAGATCGGGACAGAACTATGGCTACACCTTC. The encoded protein is CASRSGQNYGYTF.

V usage is TRBV12-3 or TRBV12-4 and J usage is TRBJ1-2; 8 bases match TRBD1. The V and J ends lost 10 bases and 9 bases, in that order; junction bases with no gene match: 13. The CDR3 contains 13 residues. In DNA form, the CDR3 reads TGTGCCAACTCCCGACAGGGGAGATACTGCTACACCTTC. Amino acids: CANSRQGRYCYTF.

By frequency in the sample, this clonotype is medium-sized. The chain is built from TRBV12-3 or TRBV12-4 and TRBJ1-2; 8 bases map to TRBD1. V shed 6 bases and J 7 bases; nucleotides not matched to a gene: 7. The CDR3 has 13 residues. The CDR3 reads CASSLGQGGGYTF. The DNA of the CDR3 is TGTGCCAGCAGCCTTGGACAGGGCGGTGGCTACACCTTC.

This clonotype is deemed medium-sized. The chain has TRBV12-3 or TRBV12-4 and TRBJ1-2, with TRBD1 matching 10 bases. Losses at the gene ends were 5 bases for V and 8 bases for J; bases not matched to a gene: 5. The CDR3 has 13 residues. The CDR3 sequence: CASSTGTGVGYTF. CDR3 sequence (DNA): TGTGCCAGCAGTACGGGGACAGGGGTAGGCTACACCTTC.

This clonotype is termed medium-sized. The rearrangement links TRBV12-3 or TRBV12-4 to TRBJ1-2; D is unresolved. This CDR3 region has 11 residues. V lost 3 bases and J 8 bases, leaving 7 bases between the germline ends. The CDR3: CASSFLRGYTF. For the CDR3, the DNA is TGTGCCAGCAGTTTCTTGAGGGGCTACACCTTC.

By share, this clonotype ranks as medium-sized. The J gene is TRBJ1-2, the V gene TRBV12-3 or TRBV12-4; unclear D gene. V was shortened by 2 bases and J by 4 bases, with 11 bases between the two germline ends. This CDR3 spans 14 amino acids. CDR3 coding DNA: TGTGCCAGCAGTTTATATCCGGCTTCCTATGGCTACACCTTC. Protein sequence: CASSLYPASYGYTF.

The rearrangement uses TRBV12-3 or TRBV12-4 and TRBJ1-2; D not certain. CDR3 length: 12 amino acids. The germline V and J ends were trimmed by 4 bases and 5 bases, with 8 bases remaining between them. CDR3 loop: CASSSPGYGYTF. CDR3 nucleotides: TGTGCCAGCAGTTCCCCGGGTTATGGCTACACCTTC.

Only a few counts were recorded for this clonotype. V usage is TRBV12-3 or TRBV12-4 and J usage is TRBJ1-2; TRBD1 aligns across 9 bases. This CDR3 has 16 amino acids. The junction had 3 bases not matched to a gene; V was cut back by 0 bases and J by 1 base. CDR3 in amino acids: CASSLAGTGNNYGYTF. In DNA, the CDR3 is TGTGCCAGCAGTTTAGCCGGGACAGGGAATAACTATGGCTACACCTTC.